This TCR beta chain was observed in a study of blood T cell repertoires in COVID-19. Overall study context: Sample material is recorded as cDNA or gDNA derived from T cells, B-cell-depleted T cells, or PBMCs.

Germline CDR1 and CDR2: MGHDK and SYGVNS. Germline trimming cut 4 bases from V and 1 base from J; bases unmatched to any gene: 1. This CDR3 region has 14 residues. Original methodology: Reference gene primer amplification gave estimated nucleated cell counts. Profiling relied on immunoSEQ multiplex PCR, and the TCRdb table lists in-frame clones only, not all of them. V and J calls plus clone size are reproduced from that table; the DNA served to infer D and trimming. This table holds approximately 300,000 clones, 70% to 90% found once. The age range of participants was roughly 18 to 90 years, with residence in about two dozen US areas. Recovery among Cohort 3 donors was established by two negative PCRs, clearance, or symptom resolution.

The sample comprised PBMCs or T cells enriched from blood (not recorded which). The chain carries TRBV25-1 and TRBJ2-7; 10 bases map to TRBD1. The receptor's source is a woman aged 25 to 45 who had recovered from COVID-19. In nucleotides, the CDR3 is TGTGCCAGCAGTGTGGACAGGGGGTCCTACGAGCAGTACTTC. Translation gives CASSVDRGSYEQYF.